These 19 T cell receptor beta chains were sequenced from one sample in a study of chemoradiotherapy in HPV16-positive cancers. Measured with immunoSEQ multiplex PCR; TCRdb has only the in-frame clones, and not every one. The profile shows tens of thousands of clones, more than 75% of them singletons. The sample here was blood, taken from a patient who underwent chemoradiotherapy. These receptors were taken from a human donor with HPV-associated anogenital cancer.

The genes are TRBV9 and TRBJ2-7; 10 nucleotides match TRBD2. The CDR3 sequence is 15 residues long. Germline CDR1 reads SGDLS; CDR2 reads YYNGEE. J lost 3 bases, V lost 4 bases, and 7 bases had no gene match. The CDR3 sequence: CASSPHLAGVYEQYF. Here the CDR3 DNA reads TGTGCCAGCAGCCCCCATCTAGCGGGGGTCTACGAGCAGTACTTC.

The genes are TRBV11-2 and TRBJ2-5, with D possibly matching TRBD2 (5 bases). The CDR3 has 14 residues. Trimming pared 7 bases from V and 4 bases from J, leaving 16 bases between. Per the germline V gene, CDR1 is SGHAT and CDR2 is FQNNGV. Here the CDR3 reads CASNTLAWGETQYF. CDR3 nucleotide sequence: TGTGCCAGCAACACTTTAGCGTGGGGAGAGACCCAGTACTTC.

The chain recombines TRBV19 with TRBJ1-2; 10 bases align to TRBD1. This CDR3 has 17 amino acids. V shed 2 bases, J shed 2 bases, and the junction held 8 bases outside the gene matches. Germline V CDR1 and CDR2: LNHDA, SQIVND (reference sequence). CDR3 sequence (DNA): TGTGCCAGTAGTATAAGATGGACAGGGGGTCGGAACTATGGCTACACCTTC. This encodes CASSIRWTGGRNYGYTF.

A single count supports this clone. The chain carries TRBV25-1 and TRBJ1-1; 8 bases are a match to TRBD1. Trimming at V came to 10 bases and at J to 3 bases, leaving 7 bases not matched to a gene. CDR3 length: 13 residues. Germline V gene data show CDR1 as MGHDK and CDR2 as SYGVNS. In nucleotides, the CDR3 is TGTGCCACTTCAGGGGGCGATTACACTGAAGCTTTCTTT. It translates to CATSGGDYTEAFF. The variable domain in full, completed from reference TRBV25-1 and TRBJ1-1, reads EADIYQTPRYLVIGTGKKITLECSQTMGHDKMYWYQQDPGMELHLIHYSYGVNSTEKGDLSSESTVSRIRTEHFPLTLESARPSHTSQYLCATSGGDYTEAFFGQGTRLTVV.

A few counts support this clone. This chain links TRBV5-4 with TRBJ1-2; D ambiguous. The V gene's germline CDR1 is SGHNT and CDR2 YYREEE (reference sequence). V was cut by 4 bases and J by 7 bases, with 8 bases left in between. CDR3 length equals 11 residues. DNA for the CDR3: TGTGCCAGCAGCAATCTGGGTGGCTACACCTTC. Protein: CASSNLGGYTF.

V usage is TRBV7-2 and J usage is TRBJ1-3; perhaps TRBD1 as D (6 bases). Deletions cut 1 base from V and 3 bases from J, with 19 bases between. The CDR3 is 18 amino acids. Germline V gives CDR1 SGHTA, CDR2 FQGNSA. CDR3 sequence (DNA): TGTGCCAGCAGCTTAGAGAGTGTGTTAGGGACAAATGGAAACACCATATATTTT. Translation gives CASSLESVLGTNGNTIYF.

This rearrangement joins TRBV6-4 to TRBJ2-5; D gene ambiguous. The ends were cut back, 0 bases at V and 6 bases at J, with 23 bases in the middle. This CDR3 has 18 amino acids. The V gene's germline CDR1 is MRHNA and CDR2 SNTAGT. The CDR3 DNA sequence: TGTGCCAGCAGTGACTCGAGGCAGCCGGGCAGGTTGTGGAAGACCCAGTACTTC. Amino acids: CASSDSRQPGRLWKTQYF.

This clone has a handful of counts. The chain uses TRBV10-3 and TRBJ1-5; TRBD1 matches at 10 bases. The CDR3 spans 19 residues. Trimming at V came to 6 bases and at J to 3 bases, leaving 17 bases not matched to a gene. The germline gives CDR1 ENHRY, CDR2 SYGVKD. CDR3 residues: CAISDLGATGGRNNQPQHF. DNA of the CDR3: TGTGCCATCAGCGATTTGGGGGCGACAGGGGGCAGGAACAATCAGCCCCAGCATTTT.

The V call is TRBV7-2, the J call TRBJ1-2, with unresolved D. Deletions cut 0 bases from V and 0 bases from J, with 14 bases between. The CDR3 sequence is 17 residues long. Germline V gene lookup returns CDR1 SGHTA and CDR2 FQGNSA. The CDR3 DNA reads as TGTGCCAGCAGCTTAGCCCCCAACTTCGCATCTAACTATGGCTACACCTTC. Its protein is CASSLAPNFASNYGYTF. The entire variable domain, with the rest obtained from reference TRBV7-2 and TRBJ1-2, is as follows: GAGVSQSPSNKVTEKGKDVELRCDPISGHTALYWYRQSLGQGLEFLIYFQGNSAPDKSGLPSDRFSAERTGGSVSTLTIQRTQQEDSAVYLCASSLAPNFASNYGYTFGSGTRLTVV.

Here the CDR3 DNA reads TGCGCCAGCAGCTTGGAGGGGTCCGGGGTCACTGAAGCTTTCTTT. Amino acid sequence: CASSLEGSGVTEAFF. V gene TRBV5-1 combines with J gene TRBJ1-1; possible D gene TRBD1, 5 bases. Trimming took off 0 bases at V and 4 bases at J, with 13 bases between the two ends. The CDR3 totals 15 residues. The germline CDR1 and CDR2 sequences are SGHRS and YFSETQ.

This sequence joins TRBV7-2 and TRBJ2-5, with D tentatively TRBD2 (6 bases). Germline CDR1 reads SGHTA; CDR2 reads FQGNSA. This CDR3 has 15 residues. Deletions cut 2 bases from V and 2 bases from J, with 12 bases between. CDR3 sequence reads: CASSLTRDLQETQYF. CDR3 bases: TGTGCCAGCAGCTTAACCCGGGACTTACAAGAGACCCAGTACTTC.

The rearrangement uses TRBV7-2 and TRBJ2-1, with TRBD1 matching over 7 bases. The CDR3 loop spans 15 amino acids. In germline, CDR1 is SGHTA, CDR2 FQGNSA. Trimming cost V 5 bases and J 3 bases; bases outside gene matches: 7. The CDR3 nucleotides are TGTGCCAGCAGCCCAGACAGGGCGGTCTACAATGAGCAGTTCTTC. It is translated as CASSPDRAVYNEQFF.

The V call is TRBV5-1, the J call TRBJ1-4, with D maybe TRBD1 (6 bases). The CDR3 loop spans 14 amino acids. The V and J ends lost 4 bases and 4 bases respectively, with 11 bases between them. Per germline, CDR1 SGHRS and CDR2 YFSETQ. This CDR3 is CASSLRGLNEKLFF. The CDR3 DNA sequence: TGCGCCAGCAGCCTACGGGGGCTTAATGAAAAACTGTTTTTT.

This chain links TRBV7-2 with TRBJ2-5; 10 nucleotides line up with TRBD2. Near its end, the DNA agrees better with TRBJ2-7, so the J call may be wrong. This CDR3 contains 14 residues. Per germline, CDR1 SGHTA and CDR2 FQGNSA. The CDR3 here is CASRATSGAYEQYF. As DNA, the CDR3 is TGTGCCAGCAGGGCCACTAGCGGGGCCTACGAGCAGTACTTC.

The chain joins TRBV29-1 to TRBJ1-1; D is possibly TRBD1 (5 bases). The CDR3 is 13 residues long. The V gene's germline CDR1 is SQVTM and CDR2 ANQGSEA. Trimming removed 5 bases from V and 0 bases from J, with 10 bases in between. This CDR3 reads CSVLTDLNTEAFF. CDR3 in DNA: TGCAGCGTTCTGACAGACCTGAACACTGAAGCTTTCTTT. The full variable domain, with the rest looked up from reference TRBV29-1 and TRBJ1-1, is SAVISQKPSRDICQRGTSLTIQCQVDSQVTMMFWYRQQPGQSLTLIATANQGSEATYESGFVIDKFPISRPNLTFSTLTVSNMSPEDSSIYLCSVLTDLNTEAFFGQGTRLTVV.

This clone occurred once. V and J are TRBV5-1 and TRBJ1-3, with 8 bases identical to TRBD1. The CDR3 runs to 18 residues. The germline V gene encodes CDR1 SGHRS and CDR2 YFSETQ. Unmatched junction bases numbered 8, after V lost 0 bases and J lost 0 bases. In nucleotides, the CDR3 is TGCGCCAGCAGCTTGGGACAGGGGAAAACAACCTCTGGAAACACCATATATTTT. It specifies CASSLGQGKTTSGNTIYF.

The V call is TRBV18, the J call TRBJ2-1; D perhaps matches TRBD2 (6 bases). Trimming took off 3 bases at V and 8 bases at J, with 11 bases between the two ends. Germline V gene sequence: CDR1 KGHSH, CDR2 LQKENI. The CDR3 is 13 amino acids. Written as DNA, the CDR3 is TGTGCCAGCTCACCGATGGGAGGCTATGAGCAGTTCTTC. Residues: CASSPMGGYEQFF. The variable domain in full, with the rest retrieved from reference TRBV18 and TRBJ2-1, is NAGVMQNPRHLVRRRGQEARLRCSPMKGHSHVYWYRQLPEEGLKFMVYLQKENIIDESGMPKERFSAEFPKEGPSILRIQQVVRGDSAAYFCASSPMGGYEQFFGPGTRLTVL.

This chain uses TRBV28 with TRBJ1-6, with TRBD1 identical over 7 bases. Germline V gene sequence: CDR1 MDHEN, CDR2 SYDVKM. V gave up 5 bases and J gave up 7 bases; unmatched junction bases: 5. The CDR3 is 14 residues long. CDR3 sequence: CASSVGTENSPLHF. CDR3 nucleotide sequence: TGTGCCAGCAGTGTTGGGACAGAAAATTCACCCCTCCACTTT.

The chain combines TRBV29-1 with TRBJ2-7; 7 bases match TRBD1. The CDR3 sequence is 12 residues long. V lost 4 bases and J lost 2; bases outside the gene matches: 2. Germline V CDR1 and CDR2: SQVTM, ANQGSEA. The CDR3 DNA follows: TGCAGCGTTGGGGACAGTGCCTACGAGCAGTACGTC. Amino acid sequence: CSVGDSAYEQYV.